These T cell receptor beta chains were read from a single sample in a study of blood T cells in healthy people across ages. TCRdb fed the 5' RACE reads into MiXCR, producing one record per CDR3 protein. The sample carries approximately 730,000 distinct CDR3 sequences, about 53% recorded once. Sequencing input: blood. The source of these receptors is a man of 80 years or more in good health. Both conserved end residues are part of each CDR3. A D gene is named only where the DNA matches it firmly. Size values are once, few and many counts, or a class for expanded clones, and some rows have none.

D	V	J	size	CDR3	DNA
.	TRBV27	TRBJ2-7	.	CASSFYEVGSGEQYF	TGTGCCAGCAGTTTTTATGAGGTGGGGTCCGGCGAGCAGTACTTC
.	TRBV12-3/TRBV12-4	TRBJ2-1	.	CASSPQGPGNPNEQFF	TGTGCCAGCAGTCCCCAGGGCCCAGGGAACCCAAATGAGCAGTTCTTC
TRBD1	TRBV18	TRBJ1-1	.	CASSGDRGRPEAFF	TGTGCCAGCTCCGGGGACAGGGGGCGGCCTGAAGCTTTCTTT
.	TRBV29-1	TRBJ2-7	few	CSVVAGQVYEQYF	TGCAGCGTTGTTGCGGGGCAGGTCTACGAGCAGTACTTC
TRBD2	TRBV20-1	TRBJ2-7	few	CSASRLAGAVGEQYF	TGCAGTGCTAGTCGTCTAGCGGGGGCGGTGGGTGAGCAGTACTTC
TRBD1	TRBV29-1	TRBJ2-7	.	CSVSHRGREQYF	TGCAGCGTCTCACACAGGGGTCGCGAGCAGTACTTC
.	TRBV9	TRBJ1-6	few	CASSVERINSPLHF	TGTGCCAGCAGCGTAGAAAGAATAAATTCACCCCTCCACTTT
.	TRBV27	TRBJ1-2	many	CASSGQANYGYTF	TGTGCCAGCAGCGGGCAGGCTAACTATGGCTACACCTTC
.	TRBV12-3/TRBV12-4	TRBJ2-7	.	CASSPRTGDGGEQYF	TGTGCCAGCAGTCCCCGGACTGGGGACGGGGGCGAGCAGTACTTC
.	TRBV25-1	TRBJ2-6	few	CASNGGQGANVLTF	TGTGCCAGCAACGGGGGGCAGGGGGCCAACGTCCTGACTTTC
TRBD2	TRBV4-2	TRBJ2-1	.	CASSQGLAGGPYYNEQFF	TGTGCCAGCAGCCAAGGGCTAGCGGGAGGGCCATACTACAATGAGCAGTTCTTC
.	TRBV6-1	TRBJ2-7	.	CASRRQVSDSYEQYF	TGTGCCAGCAGACGACAGGTCAGCGACTCCTACGAGCAGTACTTC
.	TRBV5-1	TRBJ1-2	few	CASSESSYGYTF	TGCGCCAGCAGCGAGAGTAGCTATGGCTACACCTTC
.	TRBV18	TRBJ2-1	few	CASSSGKLAYNEQFF	TGTGCCAGCTCAAGTGGTAAACTAGCCTACAATGAGCAGTTCTTC
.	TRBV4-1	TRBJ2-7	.	CASSQRPRVESEQYF	TGCGCCAGCAGCCAAAGACCTCGGGTTGAGTCCGAGCAGTACTTC
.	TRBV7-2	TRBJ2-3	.	CASSFRTAGWDTQYF	TGTGCCAGCAGTTTTAGGACGGCGGGGTGGGATACGCAGTATTTT
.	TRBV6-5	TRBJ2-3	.	CASSYSWDPTDTQYF	TGTGCCAGCAGTTACTCATGGGACCCCACAGATACGCAGTATTTT
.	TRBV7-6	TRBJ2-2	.	CASSFLRDRNTGELFF	TGTGCCAGCAGCTTCCTCCGGGATAGGAACACCGGGGAGCTGTTTTTT
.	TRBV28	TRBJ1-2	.	CACCPEGGIYGYTF	TGTGCCTGCTGTCCAGAGGGGGGCATCTATGGCTACACCTTC
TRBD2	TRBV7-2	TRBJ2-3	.	CASSLERGWGTQYF	TGTGCCAGCAGCTTAGAGCGGGGTTGGGGGACGCAGTATTTT
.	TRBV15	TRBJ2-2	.	CATSRTENTGELFF	TGTGCCACCAGCAGGACCGAAAACACCGGGGAGCTGTTTTTT
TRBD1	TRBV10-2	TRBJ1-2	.	CASRGDRVDYGYTF	TGCGCCAGCAGGGGGGACAGGGTAGACTATGGCTACACCTTC
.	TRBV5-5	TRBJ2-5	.	CASSLAPNQETQYF	TGTGCCAGCAGCTTGGCTCCGAACCAAGAGACCCAGTACTTC
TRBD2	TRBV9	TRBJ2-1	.	CASSDPSGRALGEQFF	TGTGCCAGCAGCGACCCCAGCGGGAGGGCGTTGGGAGAGCAGTTCTTC
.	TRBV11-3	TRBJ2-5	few	CASSVSGEETQYF	TGTGCCAGCAGCGTATCCGGAGAAGAGACCCAGTACTTC
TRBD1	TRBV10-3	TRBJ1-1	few	CAITGDRGNTEAFF	TGTGCCATCACCGGGGACAGGGGCAATACTGAAGCTTTCTTT
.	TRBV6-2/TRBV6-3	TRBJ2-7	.	CANRRDGRVYEQYF	TGTGCCAACAGAAGGGACGGTAGAGTGTACGAGCAGTACTTC
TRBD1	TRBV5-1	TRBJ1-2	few	CASSLRQGAHGYTF	TGCGCCAGCAGCTTGAGGCAGGGGGCACATGGCTACACCTTC
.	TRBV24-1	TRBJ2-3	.	CATSHESTTDTQYF	TGTGCCACCAGCCATGAGTCGACGACAGATACGCAGTATTTT
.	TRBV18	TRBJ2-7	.	CASSLPMGDEASYEQYF	TGTGCCAGCTCACTCCCTATGGGGGACGAGGCCTCCTACGAGCAGTACTTC
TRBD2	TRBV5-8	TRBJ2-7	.	CASSSSVGTSSNEQYF	TGTGCCAGCAGCTCGTCTGTCGGGACTAGCAGCAATGAGCAGTACTTC
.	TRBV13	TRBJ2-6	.	CASSLAPSGANVLTF	TGTGCCAGCAGCTTAGCTCCTTCTGGGGCCAACGTCCTGACTTTC
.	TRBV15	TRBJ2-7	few	CATSRDVPRTGRDEQYF	TGTGCCACCAGCAGAGATGTTCCCCGGACAGGGAGGGACGAGCAGTACTTC
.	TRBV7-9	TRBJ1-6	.	CASSLGLPRDSSPLHF	TGTGCCAGCAGCTTGGGGCTTCCTAGGGATTCCTCACCCCTCCACTTT
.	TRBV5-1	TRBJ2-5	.	CASSPDPRPQETQYF	TGCGCCAGCAGCCCGGATCCGCGGCCCCAAGAGACCCAGTACTTC
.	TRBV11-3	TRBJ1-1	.	CASSLGRGAEAFF	TGTGCCAGCAGCTTAGGAAGGGGGGCTGAAGCTTTCTTT
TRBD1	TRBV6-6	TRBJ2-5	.	CASSPPQGEQETQYF	TGTGCCAGCAGCCCACCACAGGGGGAACAAGAGACCCAGTACTTC